The TCR beta chain under discussion was sequenced for a study of T-cell memory formation after mild COVID-19. This clonotype was counted at least ten times. MiXCR, run by TCRdb on the 5' RACE reads, gives a single entry per CDR3 protein. The sample records approximately 60,000 distinct CDR3 sequences, 9.3% being singletons. CDR3 size: 15 residues. Trimming took 3 bases from V and 0 from J, leaving 9 bases between them. In germline, CDR1 is KGHSH, CDR2 LQKENI. V gene TRBV18 combines with J gene TRBJ1-3, with D possibly TRBD1 on 6 matching bases. The specimen was PBMCs or a T cell subset sorted from them (not recorded which). The origin of this receptor is a man aged 18 to 30 who had mild COVID-19 (a few samples of this study predate the infection). Cell type and time point are not known. CDR3 in DNA: TGTGCCAGCTCACCTGAACAGGGCTCTGGAAACACCATATATTTT. Translating it yields CASSPEQGSGNTIYF. Looking up the rest from reference TRBV18 and TRBJ1-3 gives the full variable domain: NAGVMQNPRHLVRRRGQEARLRCSPMKGHSHVYWYRQLPEEGLKFMVYLQKENIIDESGMPKERFSAEFPKEGPSILRIQQVVRGDSAAYFCASSPEQGSGNTIYFGEGSWLTVV.